A selection of T cell receptor beta chains follows, all from one sample in a study of shared clonotypes between healthy human individuals. Repertoires were generated with immunoSEQ multiplex PCR, while TCRdb's copy carries only in-frame clones and drops some. The repertoire holds around 370,000 clones, with 96% as singletons. The specimen sequenced was memory CD8+ T cells sorted from blood. The receptors shown here come from a man aged 25 to 45 in good health. The CDR3 runs from the conserved cysteine through the conserved F or W. Each record gives: clone size, J gene, D gene, V gene, CDR3 DNA, CDR3 protein. The D gene is left open where the match is weak. Clone size is given for some rows only: seen once, a few or many times, or a class if the clone is expanded.

.,TRBJ1-1,.,TRBV11-2,TGTGCCAGCAGCTTCCGACAGAACACTGAAGCTTTCTTT,CASSFRQNTEAFF
.,TRBJ1-4,.,TRBV28,TGTGCCAGCAGTAGCAGGGGAAGTGAAAAACTGTTTTTT,CASSSRGSEKLFF
.,TRBJ2-1,.,TRBV30,TGTGCCTGGAGTGGGGCGGGAAAGTACAATGAGCAGTTCTTC,CAWSGAGKYNEQFF
once,TRBJ2-1,TRBD2,TRBV7-9,TGTGCCAGCAGCTTAGGAAGGCGGGAGTACGTGTACAATGAGCAGTTCTTC,CASSLGRREYVYNEQFF
.,TRBJ2-7,.,TRBV6-1,TGTGCCAGCAGTGAATGGGGCTACGAGCAGTACTTC,CASSEWGYEQYF
.,TRBJ1-1,TRBD1,TRBV4-1,TGCGCCAGCAGCCCCGGGACAGGGAAAACGGCTTTCTTT,CASSPGTGKTAFF
.,TRBJ1-5,.,TRBV15,TGTGCCACCAGCAGAGAGTCCGGCCAGGATCAGCCCCAGCATTTT,CATSRESGQDQPQHF
.,TRBJ2-1,TRBD2,TRBV7-8,TGTGCCAGCAGCTTAAGGACTAGCGGGGCTTACAATGAGCAGTTCTTC,CASSLRTSGAYNEQFF
.,TRBJ2-1,TRBD1,TRBV5-5,TGTGCCAGCAGCATATTGACAGGGAACAATGAGCAGTTCTTC,CASSILTGNNEQFF
.,TRBJ1-5,TRBD1,TRBV10-2,TGCGCCAGCAGCGAGGGACAGGGGAGTAGAAGCAATCAGCCCCAGCATTTT,CASSEGQGSRSNQPQHF